Listed here are 20 T cell receptor beta chains from one sample, sequenced in a study of cytomegalovirus exposure and HLA in healthy donors. In the PCR, 60 Vbeta and 13 Jbeta primers were used. The repertoire was sequenced with immunoSEQ multiplex PCR; TCRdb's copy has only in-frame clones and lacks some. The sample lists some 200,000 clones, approximately 83% occurring once. The sequenced sample was PBMCs. The receptors stem from a girl under 18 in good health and CMV-seronegative.

V is TRBV11-2 and J is TRBJ1-3, with D possibly TRBD1 on 5 matching bases. The CDR3 sequence is 13 residues long. Deletions cut 4 bases from V and 4 bases from J, with 8 bases between. Germline V gene sequence: CDR1 SGHAT, CDR2 FQNNGV. For the CDR3, the DNA is TGTGCCAGCAGCTCCAACAGGGGAAACACCATATATTTT. This translates into CASSSNRGNTIYF.

This chain links TRBV9 with TRBJ2-1; TRBD2 aligns across 9 bases. Germline CDR1 reads SGDLS; CDR2 reads YYNGEE. J was trimmed by 7 bases and V by 0 bases; bases with no gene match: 5. The CDR3 loop spans 15 amino acids. The CDR3 sequence is CASSVADSGRNEQFF. As DNA, the CDR3 is TGTGCCAGCAGCGTAGCTGATAGCGGGAGAAATGAGCAGTTCTTC.

This clone occurred once. The J gene is TRBJ2-7, the V gene TRBV30, with D possibly being TRBD2 (6 bases). The CDR3 runs to 14 residues. Trimming pared 3 bases from V and 6 bases from J, leaving 18 bases between. Germline assignment: CDR1 GTSNPN and CDR2 SVGIG (reference sequence). The CDR3 coding sequence is TGTGCCTGGAGGGAGCGGCCCCGGAGGGGCGAGCAGTACTTC. Translating it yields CAWRERPRRGEQYF.

This chain joins TRBV7-7 and TRBJ2-1; weak D call: TRBD1 (5 bases). The V end lost 2 bases, the J end lost 3 bases, and 14 bases lay between the germline ends. Germline V lookup: CDR1 SSHAT, CDR2 FNYEAQ (reference sequence). CDR3 length: 16 amino acids. CDR3 residues: CASSLSDRPFYNEQFF. Here the CDR3 DNA reads TGTGCCAGCAGCTTATCCGACAGACCCTTCTACAATGAGCAGTTCTTC.

The chain combines TRBV11-2 with TRBJ1-4, with a tentative D call TRBD1 (5 bases). V lost 4 bases, J lost 3 bases, and 15 bases lay in between. The CDR3 has 16 residues. Germline V CDR1 and CDR2: SGHAT, FQNNGV. The chain's CDR3 is CASSSTEAGSNEKLFF. CDR3 in DNA: TGTGCCAGCAGCTCAACCGAGGCAGGGTCTAATGAAAAACTGTTTTTT. Variable domain in full (rest from reference TRBV11-2 and TRBJ1-4): EAGVAQSPRYKIIEKRQSVAFWCNPISGHATLYWYQQILGQGPKLLIQFQNNGVVDDSQLPKDRFSAERLKGVDSTLKIQPAKLEDSAVYLCASSSTEAGSNEKLFFGSGTQLSVL.

J is TRBJ1-2 and V is TRBV11-1; D is perhaps TRBD1 (6 bases). Trimming stripped 3 bases from V and 5 bases from J, with 16 bases between. The CDR3 sequence is 15 residues long. CDR1 is SGHAT, CDR2 FQDESV, per germline (reference sequence). CDR3 bases: TGTGCCAGCAGCTTCTCAGGGGTCTCCCGTTATGGCTACACCTTC. Translation gives CASSFSGVSRYGYTF.

The rearrangement uses TRBV2 and TRBJ2-2; a possible D gene is TRBD2 (6 bases). With 6 bases removed from V and 1 base from J, the gap between germline ends came to 9 bases. Germline V gene lookup returns CDR1 SNHLY and CDR2 FYNNEI. The CDR3 has 14 amino acids. In nucleotides, the CDR3 is TGTGCCAGCAGGGGGGGAAAGAACACCGGGGAGCTGTTTTTT. Residues: CASRGGKNTGELFF.

V usage is TRBV30 and J usage is TRBJ1-2; no clear D. The CDR3 spans 15 residues. CDR1 is GTSNPN, CDR2 SVGIG, per germline (reference sequence). V lost 4 bases and J 4 bases, leaving 19 bases between the germline ends. Here the CDR3 DNA reads TGTGCCTGGACACCCAGACGGACTAACACCTATGGCTACACCTTC. It translates to CAWTPRRTNTYGYTF.

The CDR3 spells CASSPRLARYYEQYF. The CDR3 coding sequence is TGTGCCAGCAGCCCACGACTAGCCCGATATTACGAGCAGTACTTC. The rearrangement uses TRBV7-2 and TRBJ2-7; 7 bases fit TRBD2. The CDR3 totals 15 residues. The germline V gene encodes CDR1 SGHTA and CDR2 FQGNSA. V lost 5 bases and J lost 4; bases outside the gene matches: 11. The full variable domain, its missing parts supplied by reference TRBV7-2 and TRBJ2-7, is GAGVSQSPSNKVTEKGKDVELRCDPISGHTALYWYRQSLGQGLEFLIYFQGNSAPDKSGLPSDRFSAERTGGSVSTLTIQRTQQEDSAVYLCASSPRLARYYEQYFGPGTRLTVT.

This chain joins TRBV7-2 and TRBJ2-7; tentative D call: TRBD2 (5 bases). The ends were cut back, 5 bases at V and 1 base at J, with 18 bases in the middle. CDR3 length equals 16 residues. The germline CDR1 and CDR2 sequences are SGHTA and FQGNSA. CDR3 nucleotide sequence: TGTGCCAGCAGCCACCATGGGAGCGGAAGGTCCTACGAGCAGTACTTC. Protein sequence: CASSHHGSGRSYEQYF.

The V gene is TRBV5-1, the J gene TRBJ2-5, with D possibly matching TRBD1 (7 bases). TRBJ2-7 explains the end of the DNA better; the J call may be wrong. The length of the CDR3 is 11 residues. The germline gives CDR1 SGHRS, CDR2 YFSETQ. CDR3 amino acids: CASSQGGEQYF. The CDR3 region has the DNA TGCGCCAGCAGCCAGGGGGGCGAGCAGTACTTC.

The gene calls are TRBV2 and TRBJ1-2; a weak D match, TRBD1 (6 bases). Per germline, CDR1 SNHLY and CDR2 FYNNEI. The CDR3 is 13 amino acids. V was shortened by 7 bases and J by 2 bases, with 11 bases between the two germline ends. CDR3 DNA: TGTGCCAGCAAGGTCGACAGGAACTATGGCTACACCTTC. Translated, it gives CASKVDRNYGYTF.

J is TRBJ2-1 and V is TRBV7-2, with a tentative D call TRBD2 (6 bases). CDR1 and CDR2 from the germline V gene are SGHTA and FQGNSA. V gave up 5 bases and J gave up 6 bases, with 20 bases separating them. The CDR3 spans 16 residues. In DNA form, the CDR3 reads TGTGCCAGCAGCCTCAGGGACGCGGGATTAGGCAATGAGCAGTTCTTC. Protein: CASSLRDAGLGNEQFF.

The rearrangement links TRBV6-6 to TRBJ2-6, with TRBD1 as a possible D gene (6 bases). CDR3 size: 15 residues. Trimming shortened V by 7 bases and J by 2 bases, and 12 bases separated the two germline ends. In germline, CDR1 is MNHNY, CDR2 SVGAGI (reference sequence). CDR3 in amino acids: CASIMAGAGANVLTF. CDR3 coding DNA: TGTGCCAGCATCATGGCAGGGGCTGGGGCCAACGTCCTGACTTTC.

CDR3 in DNA: TGCGCCAGCAGCCCCCTGGGACAGGGGTCAGCCAAAAACATTCAGTACTTC. The encoded protein is CASSPLGQGSAKNIQYF. This rearrangement joins TRBV4-1 to TRBJ2-4, with TRBD1 matching over 10 bases. Germline V gene data show CDR1 as MGHRA and CDR2 as YSYEKL. This CDR3 has 17 amino acids. The V and J ends lost 4 bases and 0 bases, in that order; junction bases with no gene match: 6.

This clone was picked up a small number of times. The chain joins TRBV6-6 to TRBJ1-5; 8 bases line up with TRBD1. The J segment lost 6 bases and the V segment lost 7 bases, leaving 5 bases of the junction unmatched. The CDR3 length is 13 residues. Looked up from germline, CDR1 is MNHNY and CDR2 is SVGAGI (reference sequence). The CDR3 protein is CASKLDRVQPQHF. DNA for the CDR3: TGTGCCAGCAAACTGGACAGGGTTCAGCCCCAGCATTTT.

The chain carries TRBV7-6 and TRBJ2-2; the match to TRBD2 covers 12 bases. V shed 4 bases, J shed 1 base, and the junction held 4 bases outside the gene matches. The germline V gene has CDR1 SGHVS and CDR2 FNYEAQ. CDR3 length equals 17 residues. The CDR3: CASSWTSGAGNTGELFF. As DNA, the CDR3 is TGTGCCAGCAGCTGGACTAGCGGGGCGGGGAACACCGGGGAGCTGTTTTTT.

The genes are TRBV27 and TRBJ2-1; 12 nucleotides match TRBD2. This CDR3 region has 17 residues. Germline V CDR1 and CDR2: MNHEY, SMNVEV (reference sequence). V shed 7 bases, J shed 4 bases, and the junction held 11 bases outside the gene matches. CDR3 in amino acids: CASKTLAGGWLYNEQFF. The CDR3, as DNA: TGTGCCAGCAAGACCCTAGCGGGAGGGTGGTTGTACAATGAGCAGTTCTTC.

Only one count was recorded for this clone. The chain joins TRBV15 to TRBJ2-2; 10 bases are a match to TRBD1. Germline lookup yields CDR1 LNHNV and CDR2 YYDKDF (reference sequence). After removal of 0 bases from V and 2 bases from J, the junction contained 9 bases not matched to a gene. The CDR3 is 19 amino acids. The CDR3 sequence is CATSRDRDRGYRNTGELFF. In nucleotides, the CDR3 is TGTGCCACCAGCAGAGATCGGGACAGGGGATATCGTAACACCGGGGAGCTGTTTTTT.

The chain combines TRBV4-3 with TRBJ1-2; D is ambiguous. This CDR3 region has 15 residues. Between the trimmed V and J ends, which lost 1 base and 8 bases, there was a span of 17 bases. Germline values: CDR1 LGHNA, CDR2 YSLEER. The CDR3 loop reads CASSQVTSARNGYTF. CDR3 DNA: TGCGCCAGCAGCCAAGTGACATCTGCTCGAAACGGCTACACCTTC.